This TCR beta chain was identified during a study of human T cells and chemical hapten exposure. Original data processing: Individual samples carried between roughly 23,224 and 700,000 TCRs, with about 88,000 as the median. TCRdb re-analysed the RACE reads in MiXCR, keeping a single row per CDR3 protein. Clone size and V and J calls follow TCRdb, not the original study. In the table there are 120,000 or so distinct CDR3 sequences, less than 15% of which are singletons. This clonotype was detected a few times. The antigen is undetermined. The CDR3 covers 19 residues. V lost 4 bases, J lost 0 bases, and 8 bases stayed unmatched. Germline lookup yields CDR1 LGHNA and CDR2 YNFKEQ. Study results and limitations: TCRs above 1 in 1000 frequency did not change with DPC sensitization. The donor cohort had alopecia, so its immune response may not match that of healthy people.

Indicated time point: pre-sensitization, week 0. Treatment meaning: therapeutic diphenylcyclopropenone sensitization with weekly scalp DPC. The chain carries TRBV4-2 and TRBJ1-6, with 11 bases identical to TRBD1. This TCR was recovered from a woman aged 18-35 years with alopecia areata. Some clones in this sample may be carry-over from other donors' samples. Sequencing used whole blood, obtained in connection with sensitization to the hapten diphenylcyclopropenone (DPC). The CDR3 region is CASSPGQGAESSYNSPLHF. For the CDR3, the DNA is TGTGCCAGCAGCCCCGGACAGGGGGCAGAGAGCTCCTATAATTCACCCCTCCACTTT.